The 18 T cell receptor beta chains below were found in one sample sequenced in a study of identifying expanded T cells in peripheral blood. The table came from immunoSEQ multiplex PCR; TCRdb's copy has only in-frame clones and leaves some out. This repertoire shows 80,000 to 95,000 clones, approximately 88% found once; its top ten account for roughly 4%. The sample comprised blood. Every receptor here comes from a person aged 18 to 75 in good health.

This chain joins TRBV28 and TRBJ1-1; D might be TRBD1 (6 bases). V lost 5 bases to trimming and J lost 4 bases, with 17 bases between them. The V gene's germline CDR1 is MDHEN and CDR2 SYDVKM. CDR3 size: 15 residues. CDR3 in amino acids: CASSGGGFDSTEAFF. The CDR3 DNA reads TGTGCCAGCAGTGGGGGGGGCTTCGATAGCACTGAAGCTTTCTTT.

This rearrangement joins TRBV7-9 to TRBJ2-7; TRBD1 matches 10 bases. Losses at the gene ends were 3 bases for V and 5 bases for J; bases not matched to a gene: 10. CDR1 is SEHNR and CDR2 is FQNEAQ in the germline V gene (reference sequence). The CDR3 runs 16 residues. CDR3: CASSFVPRDRGDEQYF. The CDR3 DNA is TGTGCCAGCAGCTTCGTACCTCGGGACAGGGGCGACGAGCAGTACTTC. The full variable domain, completed using reference TRBV7-9 and TRBJ2-7, is DTGVSQNPRHKITKRGQNVTFRCDPISEHNRLYWYRQTLGQGPEFLTYFQNEAQLEKSRLLSDRFSAERPKGSFSTLEIQRTEQGDSAMYLCASSFVPRDRGDEQYFGPGTRLTVT.

The chain employs TRBV6-1 and TRBJ1-3; 11 nucleotides agree with TRBD1. Germline CDR1 MNHNS, CDR2 SASEGT. V lost 4 bases to trimming and J lost 0 bases; unmatched junction nucleotides: 5. The CDR3 consists of 17 residues. The CDR3 nucleotides read TGTGCCAGCAGTGCCCGGGACAGGGGGTTCTCTGGAAACACCATATATTTT. Translation: CASSARDRGFSGNTIYF.

This chain joins TRBV14 and TRBJ2-7; TRBD1 matches at 10 bases. Germline V lookup: CDR1 SGHDN, CDR2 FVKESK. The ends lost 2 bases at V and 4 bases at J; junction bases unmatched: 5. The CDR3 has 15 residues. CDR3 nucleotides: TGTGCCAGCAGCCAAATTGGGACAGGGGCTTACGAGCAGTACTTC. It encodes CASSQIGTGAYEQYF.

As regards this clone: A read error may produce the germline difference seen at one junction end. This chain links TRBV29-1 with TRBJ2-5; the D gene could be TRBD1 or TRBD2 (5 bases each). Per the germline V gene, CDR1 is SQVTM and CDR2 is ANQGSEA. The CDR3 sequence is 13 residues long. CDR3 DNA sequence: TGCAGCGTCGAAGAGGGGTTCGGGGAGACCCAGTACTTC. It codes for CSVEEGFGETQYF.

This chain joins TRBV7-8 and TRBJ2-4, with 13 nucleotides matching TRBD2. Germline CDR1 reads SGHVS; CDR2 reads FQNEAQ. Trimming removed 5 bases from V and 4 bases from J; junction bases left unmatched: 5. The CDR3 covers 16 residues. Here the CDR3 reads CASSLGTSGEKNIQYF. The CDR3 DNA reads as TGTGCCAGCAGCCTCGGGACTAGCGGGGAAAAAAACATTCAGTACTTC.

The rearrangement joins TRBV7-8 to TRBJ2-7; the match to TRBD1 covers 7 bases. V lost 5 bases, J lost 0 bases, and 7 bases stayed unmatched. The CDR3 totals 15 residues. The germline CDR1 and CDR2 sequences are SGHVS and FQNEAQ. CDR3 sequence reads: CASSLWDSFSYEQYF. The DNA of the CDR3 is TGTGCCAGCAGCCTATGGGACAGTTTCTCCTACGAGCAGTACTTC.

The chain couples TRBV7-8 to TRBJ1-4; the D is unclear. V was cut by 2 bases and J by 4 bases, with 26 bases left in between. Germline values: CDR1 SGHVS, CDR2 FQNEAQ. The CDR3 has 20 amino acids. The CDR3 coding sequence is TGTGCCAGCAGCTTATTGTTTGTCCCGAAGGAAGGTGTCTTTAATGAAAAACTGTTTTTT. It translates to CASSLLFVPKEGVFNEKLFF. Together with reference TRBV7-8 and TRBJ1-4, the CDR3 gives the full variable domain: GAGVSQSPRYKVAKRGQDVALRCDPISGHVSLFWYQQALGQGPEFLTYFQNEAQLDKSGLPSDRFFAERPEGSVSTLKIQRTQQEDSAVYLCASSLLFVPKEGVFNEKLFFGSGTQLSVL.

The V gene is TRBV7-9, the J gene TRBJ2-4, with D perhaps TRBD2 (5 bases). The germline V gene encodes CDR1 SEHNR and CDR2 FQNEAQ (reference sequence). Trimming left V 5 bases short and J 10 bases short, with 12 bases between. This CDR3 region has 12 residues. The CDR3: CASSHGKRIQYF. CDR3 DNA: TGTGCCAGCAGCCACGGGAAAAGGATTCAGTACTTC. The variable domain in full, with the rest retrieved from reference TRBV7-9 and TRBJ2-4, is DTGVSQNPRHKITKRGQNVTFRCDPISEHNRLYWYRQTLGQGPEFLTYFQNEAQLEKSRLLSDRFSAERPKGSFSTLEIQRTEQGDSAMYLCASSHGKRIQYFGAGTRLSVL.

The rearrangement joins TRBV30 to TRBJ2-1, with D possibly TRBD2 on 6 matching bases. Germline CDR1 GTSNPN, CDR2 SVGIG (reference sequence). The V gene lost 1 base and the J gene lost 4 bases, with 8 bases spanning the gap. This CDR3 is 13 amino acids long. CDR3 in DNA: TGTGCCTGGAGTGCGACTAGATACAATGAGCAGTTCTTC. It encodes CAWSATRYNEQFF.

V is TRBV11-2 and J is TRBJ2-7; a weak D match, TRBD1 (5 bases). V lost 2 bases and J 1 base, leaving 9 bases between the germline ends. The CDR3 length is 14 residues. Germline CDR1 and CDR2: SGHAT and FQNNGV. In nucleotides, the CDR3 is TGTGCCAGCAGCTTAAGCAGGGATTCCTACGAGCAGTACTTC. Residues: CASSLSRDSYEQYF.

The V and J genes are TRBV7-9 and TRBJ2-1, with 15 bases identical to TRBD2. Germline V lookup: CDR1 SEHNR, CDR2 FQNEAQ (reference sequence). The CDR3 loop spans 17 amino acids. V shed 5 bases, J shed 2 bases, and the junction held 4 bases outside the gene matches. CDR3 nucleotide sequence: TGTGCCAGCAGCCGAGGACTAGCGGGAGGGCCCTACAATGAGCAGTTCTTC. Translating it yields CASSRGLAGGPYNEQFF.

A single count supports this clone. The V call is TRBV5-6, the J call TRBJ1-2; unclear D gene. Trimming left V 2 bases short and J 7 bases short, with 15 bases between. The CDR3 runs 14 residues. The germline gives CDR1 SGHDT, CDR2 YYEEEE. The DNA for the CDR3 is TGTGCCAGCAGCTTCGGGTCATCCGAGGGTGGCTACACCTTC. It yields the protein CASSFGSSEGGYTF.

The chain uses TRBV5-1 and TRBJ2-3; D remains unclear. The germline gives CDR1 SGHRS, CDR2 YFSETQ. The V end was cut by 4 bases, the J end by 2 bases, with 14 bases between. The CDR3 is 15 amino acids. The CDR3 DNA is TGCGCCAGCAGCAAGTTATCTGGGTTCACAGATACGCAGTATTTT. Translation: CASSKLSGFTDTQYF.

The chain recombines TRBV4-1 with TRBJ1-1, with D uncertain. V shed 4 bases and J shed 8 bases, with 11 bases lying between them. There are 12 residues in the CDR3. Looked up from germline, CDR1 is MGHRA and CDR2 is YSYEKL. For the CDR3, the DNA is TGCGCCAGCAGCCGCTCAGCCCGCGAAGCTTTCTTT. It specifies CASSRSAREAFF.

The chain combines TRBV5-4 with TRBJ1-2, with a possible D match to TRBD1 (6 bases). Trimming took 0 bases from V and 4 from J, leaving 16 bases between them. The CDR3 covers 16 residues. Germline assignment: CDR1 SGHNT and CDR2 YYREEE (reference sequence). CDR3: CASSLASRGSGYGYTF. Written as DNA, the CDR3 is TGTGCCAGCAGCTTGGCCTCCAGGGGAAGTGGCTATGGCTACACCTTC.

The chain links TRBV4-1 to TRBJ2-5, with 8 bases fitting TRBD2. With 1 base clipped from V and 2 bases from J, the junction kept 9 bases outside the gene matches. Per the germline V gene, CDR1 is MGHRA and CDR2 is YSYEKL. CDR3 length: 17 residues. CDR3 protein: CASSQGFGAGAQETQYF. CDR3 DNA: TGCGCCAGCAGCCAAGGGTTCGGAGCGGGGGCTCAAGAGACCCAGTACTTC.

This chain connects TRBV7-2 to TRBJ2-7; maybe TRBD2 (6 bases). The CDR3 is 14 amino acids. Trimming pared 1 base from V and 2 bases from J, leaving 9 bases between. Germline V gives CDR1 SGHTA, CDR2 FQGNSA. For the CDR3, the DNA is TGTGCCAGCAGCTTAGGGGGGGATGCCTACGAGCAGTACTTC. It is translated as CASSLGGDAYEQYF.